This is a list of T cell receptor beta chains from one sample in a study of molecular identifiers for immune sequencing clone quantification. Each CDR3 protein gets one entry after TCRdb re-called the PCR reads with MiXCR. The data show 60,000 to 70,000 distinct CDR3 sequences, 15% to 20% seen once. Sequencing was performed on naive CD8+ T cells from blood, with Jurkat cell RNA spiked in. These receptors were collected from a human donor in good health. Some libraries in this study had Jurkat cell RNA spiked in. CDR3s include the opening cysteine and the closing phenylalanine or tryptophan. A D gene is named only where the DNA matches it firmly. Clone size is shown for a subset of rows, as once, few, many or a class of expanded clone.

TRBV12-3/TRBV12-4,many,TRBD1,TRBJ2-1,TGTGCCAGCACCGGGACAGCCTCCTACAATGAGCAGTTCTTC,CASTGTASYNEQFF
TRBV27,-,TRBD1,TRBJ1-4,TGTGCCAGCAGACAGGGGGCGATTTCGACTAATGAAAAACTGTTTTTT,CASRQGAISTNEKLFF
TRBV20-1,many,-,TRBJ1-1,TGCAGTGCTGGGGGGCCTACGAACATGAACACTGAAGCTTTCTTT,CSAGGPTNMNTEAFF
TRBV15,many,TRBD1,TRBJ2-1,TGTGCCACCAGCAGATCAAGACAGGGGACGATGGGGTTCTTC,CATSRSRQGTMGFF
TRBV28,few,TRBD2,TRBJ2-1,TGTGCCAGCAGTGGTCGAGGACTAGCGGGATACAATGAGCAGTTCTTC,CASSGRGLAGYNEQFF
TRBV15,-,-,TRBJ1-4,TGTGCCACCGGGGCAGTTAATGAAAAACTGTTTTTT,CATGAVNEKLFF
TRBV6-1,many,-,TRBJ1-5,TGTGCCAGCAGTGCCGGGCCAGGATACAATCAGCCCCAGCATTTT,CASSAGPGYNQPQHF
TRBV10-3,many,TRBD2,TRBJ2-1,TGTGCCATCAGTGATACATCAGCGGGATTAAGCTCCTACAATGAGCAGTTCTTC,CAISDTSAGLSSYNEQFF
TRBV7-8,many,-,TRBJ1-1,TGTGCCAGCAGCTTAGCTGGCCAGGGCGACACTGAAGCTTTCTTT,CASSLAGQGDTEAFF
TRBV3-1,-,-,TRBJ1-5,TGTGCCGGCAGCCAAGGAGGGGCAGGGCGCTTTGGCAATCAGCCCCAGCATTTT,CAGSQGGAGRFGNQPQHF
TRBV20-1,many,-,TRBJ2-3,TGCAGTGCTAGCTCTCATAAGGACTTCCATCTCTTAGATACGCAGTATTTT,CSASSHKDFHLLDTQYF
TRBV11-2,few,TRBD2,TRBJ2-7,TGTGCCAGCAGCTTAATCTCTAGCGGGAGTCGCGGCTCCTACGAGCAGTACTTC,CASSLISSGSRGSYEQYF
TRBV7-9,many,-,TRBJ1-1,TGTGCCAGCAGCCCACTCGGGTACACTGAAGCTTTCTTT,CASSPLGYTEAFF
TRBV29-1,many,-,TRBJ1-2,TGCAGCGTTGTGGCAGCTAACTATGGCTACACCTTC,CSVVAANYGYTF
TRBV12-3/TRBV12-4,many,TRBD1,TRBJ1-5,TGTGCCAGCAGTTCGAGGGGGGACAGGGTAGTCTTTGATCAGCCCCAGCATTTT,CASSSRGDRVVFDQPQHF
TRBV20-1,many,TRBD2,TRBJ2-4,TGCAGTTTCTCCGGACTAGCGGGATCGCAAGCCAAAAACATTCAGTACTTC,CSFSGLAGSQAKNIQYF
TRBV9,few,TRBD1,TRBJ2-5,TGTGCCAGCAGTGAGACCCGGGACAGGGTTCAAGAGACCCAGTACTTC,CASSETRDRVQETQYF
TRBV2,-,TRBD2,TRBJ2-7,TGTGCCAGCAGTGAATTGCCGGGGGGTCCCACCTACGAGCAGTACTTC,CASSELPGGPTYEQYF
TRBV6-6,-,-,TRBJ2-2,TGTGCCAGCAGGCAATTTGACAGCTTGGGGACCGGGGAGCTGTTTTTT,CASRQFDSLGTGELFF
TRBV12-3/TRBV12-4,many,TRBD1,TRBJ2-2,TGTGCCAGCAGCCACGGGACAGGGACGAACACCGGGGAGCTGTTTTTT,CASSHGTGTNTGELFF
TRBV7-6,-,-,TRBJ2-1,TGTGCCAGCAGTCCTCCCTCCTACAATGAGCAGTTCTTC,CASSPPSYNEQFF
TRBV5-1,many,-,TRBJ1-1,TGCGCCAGCAGCTTGGAGGGGGGGATCGGGACTGAAGCTTTCTTT,CASSLEGGIGTEAFF
TRBV6-5,many,TRBD1,TRBJ2-3,TGTGCCAGCAGTCCGCCGGGACAGGGTAGAGATACGCAGTATTTT,CASSPPGQGRDTQYF
TRBV19,many,TRBD1,TRBJ2-3,TGTGCCAGCTGGGACAGGACCACAGATACGCAGTATTTT,CASWDRTTDTQYF
TRBV20-1,many,-,TRBJ1-6,TGCAGTGCTAGGTATCCGGTTAATTCACCCCTCCACTTT,CSARYPVNSPLHF
TRBV20-1,many,-,TRBJ1-6,TGCAGTGCTAGAGATCCCTTCTCAGACACCCTCCACTTT,CSARDPFSDTLHF
TRBV7-9,few,TRBD2,TRBJ2-1,TGTGCCGGCGGGGGGTACAATGAGCAGTTCTTC,CAGGGYNEQFF
TRBV20-1,few,-,TRBJ2-1,TGCAGTGCTAGACGACGGGATTACAATGAGCAGTTCTTC,CSARRRDYNEQFF
TRBV5-5,many,TRBD1,TRBJ2-7,TGTGCCAGCAGCTACGGACAGGGGGCATTATATGAGCAGTACTTC,CASSYGQGALYEQYF
TRBV7-3,-,TRBD2,TRBJ2-7,TGTGCCAGCAGCTTAGGGGCGGGAGGGATGTACGAGCAGTACTTC,CASSLGAGGMYEQYF
TRBV5-6,many,TRBD2,TRBJ2-3,TGTGCCAGCAGCCGCGGGACTAGCGGATTCACAGATACGCAGTATTTT,CASSRGTSGFTDTQYF
TRBV14,many,TRBD2,TRBJ2-1,TGTGCCAGCAGTTGGACTAGCCCGAGGGATGAGCAGTTCTTC,CASSWTSPRDEQFF
TRBV15,many,TRBD2,TRBJ2-3,TGTGCCACCAGCAGAGACCCTAATTGGCGGGAGGGTTACACAGATACGCAGTATTTT,CATSRDPNWREGYTDTQYF
TRBV24-1,-,TRBD2,TRBJ2-3,TGTGCCACCAGACGGGGGGATGCAGATACGCAGTATTTT,CATRRGDADTQYF
TRBV12-5,-,-,TRBJ1-3,TGTGCTAGTGATGTGAGCTCTGGAAACACCATATATTTT,CASDVSSGNTIYF
TRBV3-1,-,-,TRBJ2-7,TGTGCCAGCAGCCACGGGACGGGTTTCTACGAGCAGTACTTC,CASSHGTGFYEQYF
TRBV3-1,many,-,TRBJ2-7,TGTGCCAGCAGCCCGGGACATATCTACGAGCAGTACTTC,CASSPGHIYEQYF
TRBV28,many,TRBD2,TRBJ2-3,TGTGCCAGCAGTCCCGGGGGGGAGGCAGATACGCAGTATTTT,CASSPGGEADTQYF
TRBV29-1,many,-,TRBJ1-3,TGCAGCGTTGAATCGGGGGTTGGAAACACCATATATTTT,CSVESGVGNTIYF
TRBV7-9,many,-,TRBJ2-3,TGTGCCAGCAGCCTGGACTTGACCGCCTTCACAGATACGCAGTATTTT,CASSLDLTAFTDTQYF
TRBV6-5,many,-,TRBJ2-2,TGTGCCAGCAGTTACTCGGCCGAGACCGGGGAGCTGTTTTTT,CASSYSAETGELFF
TRBV11-2,-,-,TRBJ1-6,TGTGCCAGCACCGAGGGACTGTCTAATTCACCCCTCCACTTT,CASTEGLSNSPLHF
TRBV27,many,TRBD2,TRBJ2-2,TGTGCCAGCAGTTTATCGTCGACTAGCGGGAGGTCTAGCGGGGAGCTGTTTTTT,CASSLSSTSGRSSGELFF
TRBV18,many,TRBD1,TRBJ2-7,TGTGCCAGCTCAGGGACAGGGCACGAGCAGTACTTC,CASSGTGHEQYF
TRBV11-2,-,TRBD2,TRBJ2-7,TGTGTCAGCAGCTTAAGGTCTAGCGGGCCTAACGGGGAGCAGTACTTC,CVSSLRSSGPNGEQYF
TRBV7-9,many,TRBD2,TRBJ2-1,TGTGCCAGCAGCTTGGCAACTAGCGGGAATACTGAGCAGTTCTTC,CASSLATSGNTEQFF
TRBV9,many,-,TRBJ1-2,TGTGCCAGCAGCGATCAGTTGGGGTATCAGGGCTATGGCTACACCTTC,CASSDQLGYQGYGYTF
TRBV9,many,-,TRBJ1-3,TGTGCCAGCAGCGTAGAAGCAGGGATTATCGGAAACACCATATATTTT,CASSVEAGIIGNTIYF
TRBV19,few,TRBD2,TRBJ2-1,TGTGCCAGTAGTATCGTAGCGGGAGGGCCCCGGGAGCAGTTCTTC,CASSIVAGGPREQFF
TRBV7-6,many,-,TRBJ2-1,TGTGCCAGCAGCTGGGAGAGGGAAGCATACAATGAGCAGTTCTTC,CASSWEREAYNEQFF
TRBV12-5,once,TRBD2,TRBJ2-7,TGTGCTAGCAGTTTTGGGAGGGCCTTAAGCGAGCAGTACTTC,CASSFGRALSEQYF
TRBV4-1,many,TRBD1,TRBJ2-7,TGCGCCAGCAGCCCGAGGGACAGGGGGCCCTACGAGCAGTACTTC,CASSPRDRGPYEQYF
TRBV27,-,-,TRBJ2-1,TGTGCCAGCAGTTTTTGGGCTAGCCCTAACAATGAGCAGTTCTTC,CASSFWASPNNEQFF
TRBV7-2,medium-sized,-,TRBJ2-3,TGTGCCAGCAGAGCGTCTCGGGACTCTCCCTTCACAGATACGCAGTATTTT,CASRASRDSPFTDTQYF
TRBV7-8,many,-,TRBJ2-2,TGTGCCAGCAGCTTATATCTGGACAACACCGGGGAGCTGTTTTTT,CASSLYLDNTGELFF
TRBV12-3/TRBV12-4,many,TRBD1,TRBJ1-5,TGTGCCAGCAGCCAGACAGGGAGAACGAGTAATCAGCCCCAGCATTTT,CASSQTGRTSNQPQHF
TRBV4-2,many,-,TRBJ2-7,TGTGCCAGCAGCCCCATCGACCGGCCCTACGAGCAGTACTTC,CASSPIDRPYEQYF
TRBV7-9,-,TRBD2,TRBJ2-1,TGTGCCAGCAGCAATGGACTAGCGGGATTTCGATACAATGAGCAGTTCTTC,CASSNGLAGFRYNEQFF
TRBV4-1,many,TRBD1,TRBJ1-1,TGCGCCAGCAGCCAAGTAGGGACAGGTTATAACACTGAAGCTTTCTTT,CASSQVGTGYNTEAFF
TRBV27,-,TRBD2,TRBJ2-3,TGTGCCAGCAGTTTTCAGAGAGGAGTTAGCGGGACCGCCACAGATACGCAGTATTTT,CASSFQRGVSGTATDTQYF